These T cell receptor beta chains were read from a single sample in a study of T-cell memory formation after mild COVID-19. TCRdb re-derived calls from the 5' RACE reads in MiXCR, one entry per CDR3 protein. The top ten hold under 25% of the sample, which has about 300,000 distinct CDR3 sequences, roughly 19% seen once. Sample: PBMCs or a T cell subset sorted from them (not recorded which). All receptors derive from a man aged 18-30 years who had mild COVID-19 (a few samples of this study predate the infection). Cell type and time point are not known. Both conserved end residues are part of each CDR3. Each record gives: V gene, clone size, D gene, J gene, CDR3 DNA, CDR3 protein. The D gene is left open where the match is weak. Clone size, where shown, is once, few, many, or a class for clones that have expanded.

V: TRBV4-2
size: .
D: .
J: TRBJ2-3
DNA: TGTGCCAGCAGCCAAGCGGTGAGGGCGCTGGGGGATACGCAGTATTTT
CDR3: CASSQAVRALGDTQYF

V: TRBV5-1
size: few
D: TRBD1
J: TRBJ2-1
DNA: TGCGCCAGCAGCTTGGTACAGGGGAAGGGTGAGCAGTTCTTC
CDR3: CASSLVQGKGEQFF

V: TRBV10-3
size: .
D: TRBD1
J: TRBJ1-4
DNA: TGTGCCATCAGTGAGGGACAGGGACCTAACGGTGAAAAACTGTTTTTT
CDR3: CAISEGQGPNGEKLFF

V: TRBV6-5
size: few
D: .
J: TRBJ2-6
DNA: TGTGCCAGCACTCTAAGGACAGAGTTTTTCTCTGGGGCCAACGTCCTGACTTTC
CDR3: CASTLRTEFFSGANVLTF

V: TRBV3-1
size: .
D: .
J: TRBJ1-5
DNA: TGTGCCAGCAGCTTATTCCAAGATCAGCCCCAGCATTTT
CDR3: CASSLFQDQPQHF

V: TRBV11-2
size: .
D: TRBD2
J: TRBJ2-3
DNA: TGTGCCAGCAGTCTTGGACGGGGAGGGGATACGCAGTATTTT
CDR3: CASSLGRGGDTQYF

V: TRBV6-5
size: .
D: .
J: TRBJ1-1
DNA: TGTGCCAGCACCTTAGGGGAGAACACTGAAGCTTTCTTT
CDR3: CASTLGENTEAFF

V: TRBV6-2/TRBV6-3
size: few
D: .
J: TRBJ1-2
DNA: TGTGCCAGCAGTCCTCTGAGAAGGGATAGTGGCTACACCTTC
CDR3: CASSPLRRDSGYTF

V: TRBV7-2
size: .
D: .
J: TRBJ2-5
DNA: TGTGCCAGCCAAGGAGTGGGTCCTAAGAGGACCCAGTACTTC
CDR3: CASQGVGPKRTQYF

V: TRBV12-5
size: .
D: .
J: TRBJ2-2
DNA: TGTGCTAGTGATCCCAGGAGGGGGGCGAACACCGGGGAGCTGTTTTTT
CDR3: CASDPRRGANTGELFF

V: TRBV7-2
size: few
D: TRBD2
J: TRBJ2-5
DNA: TGTGCCAGCAGCTTCGGGGCGGGGGGAACTAGAGAGACCCAGTACTTC
CDR3: CASSFGAGGTRETQYF

V: TRBV6-2/TRBV6-3
size: .
D: .
J: TRBJ1-2
DNA: TGTGCCAGCAGTTACGCCGTATCCTATGGCTACACCTTC
CDR3: CASSYAVSYGYTF

V: TRBV12-3/TRBV12-4
size: .
D: TRBD2
J: TRBJ2-1
DNA: TGTGCCAGCAGTCTAAAGGGACTTGAGCGGGGGGGCCTTGAGCAGTTCTTC
CDR3: CASSLKGLERGGLEQFF

V: TRBV10-3
size: .
D: .
J: TRBJ1-5
DNA: TGTGCCATCAGTGGGGAGGTCGGTCAGCCCCAGCATTTT
CDR3: CAISGEVGQPQHF

V: TRBV5-6
size: few
D: .
J: TRBJ1-2
DNA: TGTGCCAGCAGCTTGGACGGGACGGTCGAGTATGGCTACACCTTC
CDR3: CASSLDGTVEYGYTF

V: TRBV4-3
size: few
D: TRBD2
J: TRBJ2-1
DNA: TGCGCCAGCACCACTAGCGGGGTGGGTGAGCAGTTCTTC
CDR3: CASTTSGVGEQFF

V: TRBV19
size: few
D: .
J: TRBJ1-1
DNA: TGTGCCAGTAGTGAGGCCTACCCTGAAGCTTTCTTT
CDR3: CASSEAYPEAFF

V: TRBV7-9
size: .
D: .
J: TRBJ1-1
DNA: TGTGCCAGCAGCTGGGGGGGGAACACTGAAGCTTTCTTT
CDR3: CASSWGGNTEAFF

V: TRBV4-2
size: .
D: .
J: TRBJ1-1
DNA: TGTGCCAGCAGCCAAGGACGGCAGGGTCACACTGAAGCTTTCTTT
CDR3: CASSQGRQGHTEAFF

V: TRBV5-1
size: many
D: TRBD1
J: TRBJ2-7
DNA: TGCGCCAGCAGACGGGACAGTGGTCCTGCCCGATACGAGCAGTACTTC
CDR3: CASRRDSGPARYEQYF

V: TRBV7-9
size: many
D: TRBD1
J: TRBJ2-2
DNA: TGTGCCAGCAGTTACGACAGGGACACCGGGGAGCTGTTTTTT
CDR3: CASSYDRDTGELFF

V: TRBV5-5
size: .
D: .
J: TRBJ2-7
DNA: TGTGCCAGCAGCTTGGCAAGCGCGACTGGCTCCTACGAGCAGTACTTC
CDR3: CASSLASATGSYEQYF